This paragraph reports one T cell receptor (beta chain). The antigen is not known. The sample is drawn from a study of read filtering for tumor transcriptome and immune sequencing. Study details: Whole-transcriptome libraries were prepared after DNase treatment. Study conclusions and caveats: Single-read clonotypes: roughly 82% of IR-seq clonotypes (around 3.5% of reads), roughly 73% of RNA-seq clonotypes (roughly 49% of reads). Compared with RNA-seq, IR-seq gave much higher clonotype depth and reliability. The sorted CD138-negative fraction was a mixed bone marrow immune population, not purified T cells.

Molecular barcoded adaptors covering alpha/delta and beta/gamma chains were used on approximately 400 ng RNA. TCRdb processed the reads anew with MiXCR; each CDR3 protein has one entry. Of about 57,000 distinct CDR3 sequences in the sample, approximately 22% are singletons; the top ten hold about 17%. V was pared by 5 bases and J by 5 bases, with 7 bases of the junction left unmatched. The germline V gene has CDR1 MDHEN and CDR2 SYDVKM. The CDR3 runs to 15 residues. J is TRBJ2-7 and V is TRBV28; the match to TRBD1 covers 12 bases. The receptor was derived from a donor over 35 with multiple myeloma. The sequencing input was a population of CD138-negative cells sorted from bone marrow. DNA for the CDR3: TGTGCCAGCAGTACCCCCGGGACAGGGGGCAACGAGCAGTACTTC. This codes for CASSTPGTGGNEQYF.